The sequence of this TCR beta chain was determined in a study of T cells in localized non-small cell lung cancer (dated by TCRdb to about 2020). A note on the overall study: T cell repertoires of a few hundred early-stage NSCLC patients were analyzed, with tumors being compared against uninvolved tumor-adjacent lungs. The mean age of the NSCLC patients was less than 70 years, with 120 to 150 men and around 110 women. The cohort was made up of about 240 treatment-naive NSCLC patients whose localized lung tumors had been resected. Study-wide conclusions, independent of this receptor: Uninvolved tumor-adjacent lung showed the highest T cell clonality, higher than tumor, which suggests more focused antigenic responses in the uninvolved tumor-adjacent lung. Because of the exploratory design, TCR variables were selected using unadjusted p-values without false-discovery rate correction. Higher blood T cell density associated with longer overall survival, while higher adjacent-lung clonality associated with shorter survival. A median of 57 of the top 100 tumor clones were detected in paired uninvolved adjacent lung, and 28 of these tumor clones were also found among the top 100 clones of the paired uninvolved adjacent lung. Because multi-region tumor sequencing was not done, intratumor heterogeneity could not be ruled out.

This clone appeared a few times. Its specific antigen is unknown. The sample holds no much larger clone one base away, and base qualities are not on file. CDR3 length: 17 amino acids, cysteine to phenylalanine. Only the CDR3 region is kept as DNA, spanning 51 bases read in frame from base 1. The junction shows trimming of 5 bases on V and 2 bases on J, and the gene matches do not reach 8 bases of it. CDR1 and CDR2 are read off the germline V gene as KGHSH and LQKENI. At diagnosis, peripheral blood, uninvolved tumor-adjacent lung and tumor were collected and were preserved as a mix of fresh-frozen and FFPE material. TCR beta CDR3 regions were sequenced from DNA using the immunoSEQ Assay. The authors' analysis ran thus. T cell density was computed as TCR beta template counts normalized to usable DNA estimated by amplifying housekeeping genes. Richness was estimated using the preseqR package, with extrapolation to 400,000 templates for PBMC samples and to 120,000 templates for tissue samples. Clonality was taken to be one minus Pielou's evenness. Tissue-enriched TCRs were identified by differential abundance testing using productive amino-acid clonotypes, minimum total count 5 and alpha 0.1. The Jaccard Index and the Morisita Overlap Index were used to quantify repertoire overlap between compartments. GLIPH grouped TCR beta CDR3s together with public tetramer-defined viral CDR3s, and a viral motif had to include at least three viral sequences and show V-gene enrichment. The table comes from immuneACCESS by way of TCRdb, which keeps in-frame sequences with V and J called. Part of the clones is missing from these tables; in studies checked, under half for an unresolved V gene and the rest for unknown reasons. Clone size and the V and J calls come from that table; the DNA yielded D and trimming. Recorded for this sample are roughly 3,500 clones; roughly a quarter of them occurred a single time. Of the sample, 15% to 20% is held by the ten largest clones.

Specimen: lung tumor tissue, collected before any cancer treatment. This sequence uses TRBV18 and TRBJ2-3, with 12 bases in between that match TRBD2. The TCR was taken from a man between 40 and 69 years old with stage II squamous cell lung carcinoma. The nucleotide sequence reads TGTGCCAGCTCATCCTTGACTAGCGGGGGTTTCACAGATACGCAGTATTTT. This translates into CASSSLTSGGFTDTQYF.